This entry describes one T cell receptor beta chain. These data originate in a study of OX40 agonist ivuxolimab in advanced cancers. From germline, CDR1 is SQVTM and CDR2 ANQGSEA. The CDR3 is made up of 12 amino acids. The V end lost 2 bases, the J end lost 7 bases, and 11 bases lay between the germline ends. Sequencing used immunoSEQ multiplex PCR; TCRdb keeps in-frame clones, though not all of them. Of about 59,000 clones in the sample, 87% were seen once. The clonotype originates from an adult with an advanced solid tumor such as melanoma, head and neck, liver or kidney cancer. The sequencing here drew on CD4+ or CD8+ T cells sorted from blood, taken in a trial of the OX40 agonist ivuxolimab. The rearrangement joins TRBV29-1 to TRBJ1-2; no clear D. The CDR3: CSVEYGIGGYTF. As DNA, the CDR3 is TGCAGCGTTGAATACGGGATAGGTGGCTACACCTTC.